This T cell receptor beta chain was identified in a study of T cells after yellow fever vaccination. As to this clonotype: Its antigen is unknown.

TCRdb ran MiXCR on the 5' RACE reads and lists one entry per CDR3 protein. In the table there are about 230,000 distinct CDR3 sequences, approximately 6.8% of which are singletons. Whole-study results and caveats: From the bulk population, abundant clonotypes could contaminate and appear within FACS-sorted repertoires.

The TCR sequence derives from a man aged 25-45 years who received the YFV17D yellow fever vaccine. The sequences come from CD4+ T cells sorted from PBMCs, collected on the day of the yellow fever booster vaccination.

CDR3 sequence: CASSNRDLLGNTIYF. The CDR3 DNA sequence: TGTGCCAGCAGCAACCGGGACCTTCTTGGAAACACCATATATTTT. The chain combines TRBV5-5 with TRBJ1-3, with D possibly being TRBD1 (5 bases). Germline values: CDR1 SGHKS, CDR2 YYEKEE (reference sequence). This CDR3 is built from 15 residues. Trimming took off 4 bases at V and 3 bases at J, with 14 bases between the two ends. Full variable domain (rest looked up from reference TRBV5-5 and TRBJ1-3): DAGVTQSPTHLIKTRGQQVTLRCSPISGHKSVSWYQQVLGQGPQFIFQYYEKEERGRGNFPDRFSARQFPNYSSELNVNALLLGDSALYLCASSNRDLLGNTIYFGEGSWLTVV.